The 29 T cell receptor beta chains listed next were all sequenced from one sample in a study of T and B cells in COVID-19 patients. Multiplex PCR with BIOMED2 TRB-A/B primer pools amplified TRB rearrangements. In TCRdb, the multiplex PCR reads were re-called with MiXCR into one record per CDR3 protein. This sample has around 15,000 distinct CDR3 sequences; 25% to 35% occur once, and the top ten carry 4% to 5.5%. TRB was amplified from about 260-540 ng of blood genomic DNA. Sequencing was carried out using blood. The receptors here all came from a human donor who had recovered from COVID-19.

The chain uses TRBV11-2 and TRBJ1-4, with D maybe TRBD1 (6 bases). V was pared by 5 bases and J by 7 bases, with 14 bases between. Per germline, CDR1 SGHAT and CDR2 FQNNGV. This CDR3 has 14 residues. In DNA form, the CDR3 reads TGTGCCAGCAGCGCTCAGGGGTCCCTTGAAAAACTGTTTTTT. It yields the protein CASSAQGSLEKLFF.

V and J are TRBV7-2 and TRBJ2-3; 11 bases are shared with TRBD1. Germline CDR1 reads SGHTA; CDR2 reads FQGNSA. The J segment lost 6 bases and the V segment lost 3 bases, leaving 2 bases of the junction unmatched. The CDR3 has 14 residues. This chain's CDR3 is CASSFRTGGDTQYF. The CDR3 nucleotides read TGTGCCAGCAGCTTCAGGACAGGGGGCGATACGCAGTATTTT.

In this sample, this clonotype turned up many times. The chain combines TRBV27 with TRBJ1-5, with 9 bases matching TRBD1. The germline V gene has CDR1 MNHEY and CDR2 SMNVEV (reference sequence). This CDR3 spans 17 amino acids. The ends lost 6 bases at V and 0 bases at J; junction bases unmatched: 9. CDR3 bases: TGTGCCAGCAGCGGGACAGGGCGCTCTAATAGCAATCAGCCCCAGCATTTT. The encoded protein is CASSGTGRSNSNQPQHF.

In its sample, this clonotype was seen a few times. This sequence joins TRBV7-2 and TRBJ2-7; possible D gene TRBD1, 5 bases. Germline CDR1 SGHTA, CDR2 FQGNSA. The CDR3 contains 13 residues. Trimming took off 4 bases at V and 5 bases at J, with 12 bases between the two ends. CDR3 in DNA: TGTGCCAGCAGCTCCTCCAGGGCCAACGAGCAGTACTTC. Its translation: CASSSSRANEQYF.

The sample holds one count of this clonotype. The chain recombines TRBV11-1 with TRBJ1-6, with 10 bases identical to TRBD1. There are 16 residues in the CDR3. J was trimmed by 3 bases and V by 5 bases; bases with no gene match: 4. The V gene's germline CDR1 is SGHAT and CDR2 FQDESV (reference sequence). The CDR3 nucleotides are TGTGCCAGCAGCCCGCGGACAGGGGGCTATAATTCACCCCTCCACTTT. Its protein is CASSPRTGGYNSPLHF.

The chain is built from TRBV24-1 and TRBJ2-3, with 8 positions matching TRBD2. Germline trimming cut 7 bases from V and 1 base from J; bases unmatched to any gene: 0. CDR1 and CDR2 (germline): KGHDR, SFDVKD. The CDR3 is 13 residues long. CDR3 DNA sequence: TGTGCCACCAGGCGGGGGGGCACAGATACGCAGTATTTT. Its translation: CATRRGGTDTQYF.

This clonotype was detected only a few times. The chain links TRBV7-9 to TRBJ2-3, with 12 bases fitting TRBD2. V lost 3 bases to trimming and J lost 2 bases; unmatched junction nucleotides: 3. Germline V CDR1 and CDR2: SEHNR, FQNEAQ (reference sequence). The CDR3 covers 16 residues. CDR3 nucleotide sequence: TGTGCCAGCAGCTTGCTAGCGGGAGGGCCCACAGATACGCAGTATTTT. It yields the protein CASSLLAGGPTDTQYF.

J is TRBJ1-5 and V is TRBV6-6, with 7 bases identical to TRBD1. V dropped 2 bases and J dropped 3; count of bases not matched to a gene: 4. Looked up from germline, CDR1 is MNHNY and CDR2 is SVGAGI (reference sequence). The CDR3 has 15 residues. The CDR3: CASSYLEGANQPQHF. CDR3 coding DNA: TGTGCCAGCAGTTACCTCGAGGGGGCCAATCAGCCCCAGCATTTT.

The sample holds a few counts of this clonotype. The chain uses TRBV6-2 or TRBV6-3 and TRBJ1-1; D is unresolved. The V end lost 5 bases, the J end lost 8 bases, and 12 bases lay between the germline ends. The CDR3 runs to 12 residues. Germline assignment: CDR1 MNHEY and CDR2 SVGEGT. For the CDR3, the DNA is TGTGCCAGCAGTCCGAAGGTGGGGGAAGCTTTCTTT. Its translation: CASSPKVGEAFF.

This clonotype is categorized as medium-sized (0.01 to 0.1%). This rearrangement joins TRBV19 to TRBJ1-1; no clear D. The CDR3 has 13 amino acids. Germline CDR1 and CDR2: LNHDA and SQIVND (reference sequence). V lost 3 bases to trimming and J lost 1 base, with 6 bases between them. CDR3 region: CASSIWQNTEAFF. The CDR3 DNA reads TGTGCCAGTAGTATTTGGCAGAACACTGAAGCTTTCTTT.

This clonotype is labeled medium-sized. The J gene is TRBJ2-5, the V gene TRBV19; TRBD2 matches 11 bases. CDR3 length: 14 amino acids. The J segment lost 2 bases and the V segment lost 9 bases, leaving 5 bases of the junction unmatched. The germline V gene encodes CDR1 LNHDA and CDR2 SQIVND (reference sequence). CDR3 DNA sequence: TGTGCCAGCTCGACTAGCGGGGCTCAAGAGACCCAGTACTTC. Residues: CASSTSGAQETQYF.

This clonotype has only a few counts. The chain recombines TRBV5-1 with TRBJ2-2; D call uncertain. Germline V gives CDR1 SGHRS, CDR2 YFSETQ. The ends were cut back, 1 base at V and 4 bases at J, with 8 bases in the middle. The CDR3 spans 14 residues. CDR3 bases: TGCGCCAGCAGCTTGACCTGGGTCACCGGGGAGCTGTTTTTT. It specifies CASSLTWVTGELFF.

In its sample, this clonotype ranks as medium-sized. V and J are TRBV29-1 and TRBJ1-2; D is ambiguous. Trimming shortened V by 6 bases and J by 0 bases, and 20 bases separated the two germline ends. Per germline, CDR1 SQVTM and CDR2 ANQGSEA. CDR3 size: 16 residues. The chain's CDR3 is CSVSTGLTSTNYGYTF. The CDR3 nucleotides read TGCAGCGTCAGCACGGGCCTAACAAGTACTAACTATGGCTACACCTTC.

This chain connects TRBV7-9 to TRBJ1-1; D is undetermined. The CDR3 sequence is 13 residues long. CDR1 is SEHNR, CDR2 FQNEAQ, per germline (reference sequence). Trimming removed 3 bases from V and 0 bases from J, with 5 bases in between. CDR3 region: CASSFALNTEAFF. In nucleotides, the CDR3 is TGTGCCAGCAGCTTTGCCCTGAACACTGAAGCTTTCTTT.

This chain uses TRBV12-3 or TRBV12-4 with TRBJ2-7; D is uncertain. This CDR3 is built from 14 residues. Trimming pared 1 base from V and 2 bases from J, leaving 9 bases between. CDR3 region: CASSLGVLAYEQYF. The CDR3 region has the DNA TGTGCCAGCAGTTTAGGGGTATTGGCCTACGAGCAGTACTTC.

This clonotype is medium-sized within its sample. The rearrangement uses TRBV19 and TRBJ2-7; tentatively, D is TRBD1 (5 bases). V was clipped by 5 bases and J by 5 bases, with 16 bases between them. This CDR3 contains 14 residues. Germline values: CDR1 LNHDA, CDR2 SQIVND (reference sequence). CDR3 sequence (DNA): TGTGCCAGTAGTGTCCCCTGGCAGGGCAACGAGCAGTACTTC. It specifies CASSVPWQGNEQYF.

The sample holds a few counts of this clonotype. The chain has TRBV10-3 and TRBJ1-3; D is undetermined. There are 16 residues in the CDR3. V was pared by 0 bases and J by 5 bases, with 14 bases between. From germline, CDR1 is ENHRY and CDR2 SYGVKD. The DNA of the CDR3 is TGTGCCATCAGTGAGTCGCTCGCGGGTGGCCGAAACACCATATATTTT. Its translation: CAISESLAGGRNTIYF.

This clonotype came up many times. The chain links TRBV6-5 to TRBJ1-4; 10 nucleotides line up with TRBD1. V lost 5 bases, J lost 5 bases, and 5 bases stayed unmatched. The CDR3 is 15 residues long. Germline V gene sequence: CDR1 MNHEY, CDR2 SVGAGI. The CDR3, as DNA: TGTGCCAGCAGTCAGGGACAGGGGCCGAATGAAAAACTGTTTTTT. Protein product: CASSQGQGPNEKLFF.

The chain is built from TRBV20-1 and TRBJ1-4; TRBD1 matches 7 bases. There are 15 residues in the CDR3. J was trimmed by 7 bases and V by 3 bases; bases with no gene match: 11. The V gene's germline CDR1 is DFQATT and CDR2 SNEGSKA (reference sequence). This CDR3 is CSASSQTGSAEKLFF. The CDR3 bases are TGCAGTGCTAGCTCCCAGACAGGGTCGGCTGAAAAACTGTTTTTT.

This clonotype was seen ten or more times. The J gene is TRBJ2-7, the V gene TRBV6-6; a weak D match, TRBD2 (5 bases). The CDR3 spans 15 residues. The germline gives CDR1 MNHNY, CDR2 SVGAGI (reference sequence). V shed 7 bases and J shed 0 bases, with 16 bases lying between them. The CDR3: CASKGAGDVSYEQYF. In nucleotides, the CDR3 is TGTGCCAGCAAGGGAGCCGGGGATGTCTCCTACGAGCAGTACTTC.

This clonotype was seen at least ten times. J is TRBJ2-3 and V is TRBV12-3 or TRBV12-4, with unresolved D. The V end lost 7 bases, the J end lost 2 bases, and 7 bases lay between the germline ends. The CDR3 has 12 amino acids. The CDR3 DNA sequence: TGTGCCAGCAACGAAAACACAGATACGCAGTATTTT. It codes for CASNENTDTQYF.

In this sample, this clonotype turned up many times. The rearrangement links TRBV18 to TRBJ2-5; 10 positions agree with TRBD2. The CDR3 has 16 residues. Germline CDR1 reads KGHSH; CDR2 reads LQKENI. The trim removed 3 bases at V and 5 bases at J, leaving 9 bases unmatched. The chain's CDR3 is CASSPQSGLAAETQYF. The CDR3, as DNA: TGTGCCAGCTCACCCCAATCAGGACTAGCGGCTGAGACCCAGTACTTC.

The J gene is TRBJ2-1, the V gene TRBV6-6; possible D gene TRBD1, 5 bases. Per germline, CDR1 MNHNY and CDR2 SVGAGI (reference sequence). This CDR3 has 15 amino acids. Trimming stripped 6 bases from V and 4 bases from J, with 16 bases between. In DNA, the CDR3 is TGTGCCAGCAGCCAACCAGGGATGGGGTACAATGAGCAGTTCTTC. This codes for CASSQPGMGYNEQFF.

This rearrangement joins TRBV21-1 to TRBJ2-3; TRBD1, the D gene given by the table, was not confirmed from the DNA. TRBV21-1 is a documented pseudogene. The CDR3 is made up of 17 amino acids. The CDR3, as DNA: TGTGCCAGCAGCAAGAAGGGGGCGGGTTCCCCCACAGATACGCAGTATTTT. Translating it yields CASSKKGAGSPTDTQYF.

The table lists this clonotype with many counts. The chain is built from TRBV6-1 and TRBJ2-7; tentatively, D is TRBD2 (5 bases). Germline lookup yields CDR1 MNHNS and CDR2 SASEGT. The CDR3 is 11 residues long. V was pared by 8 bases and J by 5 bases, with 10 bases between. CDR3: CASEGLDEQYF. The CDR3, as DNA: TGTGCCAGCGAGGGTTTGGACGAGCAGTACTTC.

In its sample, this clonotype is medium-sized. This sequence joins TRBV6-5 and TRBJ2-2; TRBD2 aligns across 15 bases. CDR1 and CDR2 from the germline V gene are MNHEY and SVGAGI. V lost 2 bases, J lost 7 bases, and 5 bases stayed unmatched. CDR3 length: 17 amino acids. The CDR3 spells CASSYRTSGGAGGELFF. CDR3 in DNA: TGTGCCAGCAGTTACAGGACTAGCGGGGGGGCTGGCGGGGAGCTGTTTTTT.

This clonotype qualifies as medium-sized. V is TRBV19 and J is TRBJ2-3; TRBD2 is a possible D gene (5 bases). The CDR3 spans 15 residues. Germline V lookup: CDR1 LNHDA, CDR2 SQIVND (reference sequence). The germline V and J ends were trimmed by 4 bases and 2 bases, with 13 bases remaining between them. The CDR3 nucleotides are TGTGCCAGTAGTAACGGCGGACTGTTCACAGATACGCAGTATTTT. Translating it yields CASSNGGLFTDTQYF.

J is TRBJ2-2 and V is TRBV7-2; D unresolved. V was cut by 3 bases and J by 2 bases, with 10 bases left in between. This CDR3 contains 15 residues. Germline V gene sequence: CDR1 SGHTA, CDR2 FQGNSA. The CDR3 DNA is TGTGCCAGCAGCTTGAGGCAGCTCAACACCGGGGAGCTGTTTTTT. This translates into CASSLRQLNTGELFF.

This clonotype was counted ten times or more. The rearrangement uses TRBV19 and TRBJ2-7; D is uncertain. Germline CDR1 is LNHDA and CDR2 is SQIVND (reference sequence). Trimming took off 5 bases at V and 2 bases at J, with 16 bases between the two ends. The CDR3 covers 15 residues. The CDR3, as DNA: TGTGCCAGTAGTTTGGCAGCCTCCCAGACCTACGAGCAGTACTTC. Its protein is CASSLAASQTYEQYF.